This T cell receptor beta chain was observed in a study of OX40 agonist ivuxolimab in advanced cancers. The study, taken as a whole, reports: CD8+ T cells (on average) carried more expanded clones than CD4+ T cells.

CDR3 length: 14 amino acids. Per the germline V gene, CDR1 is LNHDA and CDR2 is SQIVND (reference sequence). Trimming removed 9 bases from V and 4 bases from J, with 15 bases in between. Details on this clone: Its antigen remains unidentified.

Assay used: immunoSEQ multiplex PCR; TCRdb lists only in-frame clones, some missing. The sample lists some 95,000 clones; roughly 85% were seen once. This chain links TRBV19 with TRBJ2-2; D possibly uses TRBD1 or TRBD2 (5 bases each). The specimen was CD4+ or CD8+ T cells sorted from blood, collected in a trial of the OX40 agonist ivuxolimab. This clonotype was obtained from an adult with an advanced solid tumor such as melanoma, head and neck, liver or kidney cancer. As DNA, the CDR3 is TGTGCCAGCGGGGACCAAGGAGGCACCGGGGAGCTGTTTTTT. It translates to CASGDQGGTGELFF.